The present entry profiles one T cell receptor (beta chain) with its context. What it binds is unknown. TCRdb keeps only in-frame clones here, not all; method: immunoSEQ multiplex PCR. Among fewer than 600,000 clones listed, approximately 85% were seen once. The data were obtained in a study of shared clonotypes between healthy human individuals. Study results and caveats: Clonotype sharing among donors was expected to depend on sequencing depth. The study drew on few donors, limiting represented genetic and exposure-history diversity.

The V end lost 1 base, the J end lost 0 bases, and 11 bases lay between the germline ends. Germline lookup yields CDR1 SGHNT and CDR2 YYREEE (reference sequence). The CDR3 loop spans 15 amino acids. The TCR comes from a woman aged 40 to 49 in good health. Some clones in this sample may be carry-over from other donors' samples. The chain combines TRBV5-4 with TRBJ2-7, with a possible D match to TRBD2 (6 bases). Input material: PBMCs. The DNA for the CDR3 is TGTGCCAGCAGCTTGAAGGGGAGGTCCTCCTACGAGCAGTACTTC. Protein product: CASSLKGRSSYEQYF.